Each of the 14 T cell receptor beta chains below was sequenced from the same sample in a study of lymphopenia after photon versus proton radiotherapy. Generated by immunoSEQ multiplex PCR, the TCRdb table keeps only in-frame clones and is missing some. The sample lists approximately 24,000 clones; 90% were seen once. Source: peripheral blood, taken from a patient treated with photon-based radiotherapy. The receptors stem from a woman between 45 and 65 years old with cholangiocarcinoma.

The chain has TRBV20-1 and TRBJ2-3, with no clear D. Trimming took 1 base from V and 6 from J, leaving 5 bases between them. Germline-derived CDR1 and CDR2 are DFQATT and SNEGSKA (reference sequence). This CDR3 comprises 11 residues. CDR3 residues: CSARARDTQYF. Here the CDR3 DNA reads TGCAGTGCTAGAGCCAGGGATACGCAGTATTTT.

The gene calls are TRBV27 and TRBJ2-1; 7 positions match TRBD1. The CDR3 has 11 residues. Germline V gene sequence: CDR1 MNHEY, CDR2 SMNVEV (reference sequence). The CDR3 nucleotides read TGTGGGACAGGACCTTACAATGAGCAGTTCTTC. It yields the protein CGTGPYNEQFF.

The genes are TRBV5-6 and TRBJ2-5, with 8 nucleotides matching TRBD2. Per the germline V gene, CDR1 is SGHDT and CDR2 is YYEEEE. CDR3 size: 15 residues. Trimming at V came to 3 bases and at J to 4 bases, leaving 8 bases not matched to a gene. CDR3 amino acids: CASSWGGAGGETQYF. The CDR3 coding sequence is TGTGCCAGCAGCTGGGGTGGGGCGGGAGGAGAGACCCAGTACTTC. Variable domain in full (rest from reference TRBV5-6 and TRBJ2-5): DAGVTQSPTHLIKTRGQQVTLRCSPKSGHDTVSWYQQALGQGPQFIFQYYEEEERQRGNFPDRFSGHQFPNYSSELNVNALLLGDSALYLCASSWGGAGGETQYFGPGTRLLVL.

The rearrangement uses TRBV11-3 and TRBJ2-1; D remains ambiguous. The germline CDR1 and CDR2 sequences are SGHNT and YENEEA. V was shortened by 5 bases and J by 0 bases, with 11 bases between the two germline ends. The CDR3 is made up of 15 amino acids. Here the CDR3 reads CASSAYRSSYNEQFF. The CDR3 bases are TGTGCCAGCAGCGCCTACCGCAGCTCCTACAATGAGCAGTTCTTC.

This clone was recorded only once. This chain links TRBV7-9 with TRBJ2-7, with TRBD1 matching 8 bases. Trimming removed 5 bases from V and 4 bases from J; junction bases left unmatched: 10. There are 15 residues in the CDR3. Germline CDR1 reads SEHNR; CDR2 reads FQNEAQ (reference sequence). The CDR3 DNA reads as TGTGCCAGCAGCCCTAGGACAGGGAAATCTTACGAGCAGTACTTC. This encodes CASSPRTGKSYEQYF.

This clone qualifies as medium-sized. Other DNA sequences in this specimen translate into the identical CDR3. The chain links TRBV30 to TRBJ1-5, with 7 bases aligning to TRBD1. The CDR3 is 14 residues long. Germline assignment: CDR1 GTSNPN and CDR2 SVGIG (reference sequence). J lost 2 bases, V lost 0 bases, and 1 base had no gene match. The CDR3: CAWSVGTGNQPQHF. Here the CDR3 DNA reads TGTGCCTGGAGTGTGGGGACAGGCAATCAGCCCCAGCATTTT.

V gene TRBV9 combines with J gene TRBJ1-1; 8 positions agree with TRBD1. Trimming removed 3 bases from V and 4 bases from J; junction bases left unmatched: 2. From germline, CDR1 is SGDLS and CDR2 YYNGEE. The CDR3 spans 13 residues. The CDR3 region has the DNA TGTGCCAGCAGCGCCGACAGGGGCACTGAAGCTTTCTTT. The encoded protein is CASSADRGTEAFF.

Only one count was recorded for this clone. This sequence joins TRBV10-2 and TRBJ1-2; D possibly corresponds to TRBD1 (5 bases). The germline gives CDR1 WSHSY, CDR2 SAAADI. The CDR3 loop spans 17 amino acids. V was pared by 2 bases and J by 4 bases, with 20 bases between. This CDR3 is CASSEPTRTGHVYGYTF. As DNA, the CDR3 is TGCGCCAGCAGTGAGCCCACAAGGACGGGGCATGTCTATGGCTACACCTTC.

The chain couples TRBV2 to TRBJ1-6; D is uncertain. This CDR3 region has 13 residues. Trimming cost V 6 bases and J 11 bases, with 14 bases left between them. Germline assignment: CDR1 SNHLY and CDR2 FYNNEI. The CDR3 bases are TGTGCCAGCAGCCTATTCGAGGCTGCACCCCTCCACTTT. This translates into CASSLFEAAPLHF.

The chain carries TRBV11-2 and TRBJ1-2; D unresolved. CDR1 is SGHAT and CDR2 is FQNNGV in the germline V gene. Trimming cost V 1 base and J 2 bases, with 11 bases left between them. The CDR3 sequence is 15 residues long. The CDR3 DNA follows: TGTGCCAGCAGCTTAGTGGGAGGTTGGAACTATGGCTACACCTTC. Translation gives CASSLVGGWNYGYTF.

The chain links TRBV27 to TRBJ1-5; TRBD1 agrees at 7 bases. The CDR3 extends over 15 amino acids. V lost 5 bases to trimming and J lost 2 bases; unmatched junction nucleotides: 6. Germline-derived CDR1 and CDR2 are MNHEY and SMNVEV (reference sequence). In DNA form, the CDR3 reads TGTGCCAGCAGTCCTTTCCAGGGGGGCAATCAGCCCCAGCATTTT. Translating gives CASSPFQGGNQPQHF.

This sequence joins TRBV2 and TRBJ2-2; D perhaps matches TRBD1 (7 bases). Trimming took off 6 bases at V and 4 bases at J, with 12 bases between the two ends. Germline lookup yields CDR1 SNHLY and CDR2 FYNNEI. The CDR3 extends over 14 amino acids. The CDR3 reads CASRGGTATGELFF. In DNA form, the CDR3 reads TGTGCCAGCAGAGGCGGGACAGCCACCGGGGAGCTGTTTTTT.

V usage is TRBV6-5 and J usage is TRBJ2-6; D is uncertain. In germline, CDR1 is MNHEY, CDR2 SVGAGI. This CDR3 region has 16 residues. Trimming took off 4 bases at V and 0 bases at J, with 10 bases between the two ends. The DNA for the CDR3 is TGTGCCAGCAGTTTGTTCATTACCTCTGGGGCCAACGTCCTGACTTTC. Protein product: CASSLFITSGANVLTF.

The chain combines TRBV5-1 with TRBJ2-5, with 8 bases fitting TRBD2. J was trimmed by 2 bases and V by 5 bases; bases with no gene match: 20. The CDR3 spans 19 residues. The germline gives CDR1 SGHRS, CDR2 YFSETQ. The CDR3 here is CASSGSGEAGRTRQETQYF. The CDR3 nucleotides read TGCGCCAGCAGTGGTAGCGGGGAGGCAGGGCGTACAAGGCAAGAGACCCAGTACTTC.